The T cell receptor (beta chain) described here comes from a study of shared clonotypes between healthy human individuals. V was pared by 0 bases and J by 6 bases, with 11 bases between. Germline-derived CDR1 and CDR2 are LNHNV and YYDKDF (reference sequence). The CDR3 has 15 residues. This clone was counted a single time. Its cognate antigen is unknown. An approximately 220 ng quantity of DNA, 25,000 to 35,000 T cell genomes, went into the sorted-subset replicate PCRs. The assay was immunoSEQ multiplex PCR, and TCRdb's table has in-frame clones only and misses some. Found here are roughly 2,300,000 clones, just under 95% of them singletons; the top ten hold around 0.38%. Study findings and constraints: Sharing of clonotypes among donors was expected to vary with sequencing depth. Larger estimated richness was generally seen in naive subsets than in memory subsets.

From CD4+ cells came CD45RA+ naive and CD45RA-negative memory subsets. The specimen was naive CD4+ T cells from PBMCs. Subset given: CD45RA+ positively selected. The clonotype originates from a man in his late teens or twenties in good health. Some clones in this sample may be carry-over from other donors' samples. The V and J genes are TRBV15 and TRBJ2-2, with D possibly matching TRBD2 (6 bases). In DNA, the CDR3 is TGTGCCACCAGCAGAGATCTCAGGGAGGCCGGGGAGCTGTTTTTT. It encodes CATSRDLREAGELFF.